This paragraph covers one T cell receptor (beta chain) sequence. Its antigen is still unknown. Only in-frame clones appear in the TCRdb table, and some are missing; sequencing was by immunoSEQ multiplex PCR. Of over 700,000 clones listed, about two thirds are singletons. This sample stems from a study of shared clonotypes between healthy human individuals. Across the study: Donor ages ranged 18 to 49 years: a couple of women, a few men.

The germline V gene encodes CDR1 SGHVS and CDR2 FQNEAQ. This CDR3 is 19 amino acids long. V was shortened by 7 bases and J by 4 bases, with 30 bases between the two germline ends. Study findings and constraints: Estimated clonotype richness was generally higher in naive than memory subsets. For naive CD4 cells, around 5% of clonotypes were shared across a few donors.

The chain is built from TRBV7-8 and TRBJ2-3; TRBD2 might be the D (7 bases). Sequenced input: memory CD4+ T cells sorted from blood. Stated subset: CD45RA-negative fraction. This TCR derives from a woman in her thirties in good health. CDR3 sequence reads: CASIEGGGGRRVGADTQYF. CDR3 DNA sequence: TGTGCCAGCATCGAAGGGGGTGGCGGGAGACGGGTTGGGGCAGATACGCAGTATTTT.